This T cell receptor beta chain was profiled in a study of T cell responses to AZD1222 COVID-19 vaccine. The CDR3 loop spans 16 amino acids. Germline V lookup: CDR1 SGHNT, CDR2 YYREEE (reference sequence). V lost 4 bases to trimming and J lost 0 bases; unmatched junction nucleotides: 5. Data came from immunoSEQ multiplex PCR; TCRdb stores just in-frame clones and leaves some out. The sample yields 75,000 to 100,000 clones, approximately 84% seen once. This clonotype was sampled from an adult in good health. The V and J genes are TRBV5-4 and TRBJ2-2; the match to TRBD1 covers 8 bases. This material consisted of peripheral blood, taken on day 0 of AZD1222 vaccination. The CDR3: CASSVPGQANTGELFF. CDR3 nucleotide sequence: TGTGCCAGCAGCGTTCCGGGACAGGCGAACACCGGGGAGCTGTTTTTT.